The 21 T cell receptor beta chains given below trace back to one sample, sequenced in a study of T cell responses to AZD1222 COVID-19 vaccine. Sequencing was performed with immunoSEQ multiplex PCR; in TCRdb, only in-frame clones are kept and a portion is missing. Of about 180,000 clones listed, about nine tenths were seen once; the top ten hold roughly 2%. Specimen: peripheral blood, collected 28 days after the second AZD1222 dose. Receptors were obtained from an adult who received the AZD1222 COVID-19 vaccine.

The DNA for the CDR3 is TGTGCCAGCAGTTCTTGGACAGGGGGCCTGTTCTTC. Amino acid sequence: CASSSWTGGLFF. The chain carries TRBV27 and TRBJ2-1; TRBD1 agrees at 11 bases. This CDR3 region has 12 residues. Looked up from germline, CDR1 is MNHEY and CDR2 is SMNVEV (reference sequence). With V trimmed by 4 bases and J by 15 bases, 5 bases remained unmatched.

The rearrangement joins TRBV7-8 to TRBJ2-6; D gene uncertain. Trimming left V 6 bases short and J 1 base short, with 7 bases between. The length of the CDR3 is 14 residues. Germline-derived CDR1 and CDR2 are SGHVS and FQNEAQ. The CDR3 nucleotides read TGTGCCAGCAGTGAGTTTTCTGGGGCCAACGTCCTGACTTTC. Amino acids: CASSEFSGANVLTF.

The chain has TRBV5-4 and TRBJ2-7, with 8 bases matching TRBD1. V shed 3 bases, J shed 3 bases, and the junction held 8 bases outside the gene matches. The V gene's germline CDR1 is SGHNT and CDR2 YYREEE (reference sequence). The CDR3 contains 15 residues. The CDR3 DNA reads as TGTGCCAGCAGCTCGGGACAGGCGACCCTCTACGAGCAGTACTTC. This encodes CASSSGQATLYEQYF.

The chain combines TRBV5-6 with TRBJ2-1, with 8 bases aligning to TRBD1. V was pared by 4 bases and J by 3 bases, with 9 bases of the junction left unmatched. The CDR3 loop spans 16 amino acids. The germline CDR1 and CDR2 sequences are SGHDT and YYEEEE. The CDR3 DNA follows: TGTGCCAGCAGCCTCCATTCAGGGGGCCGCTACAATGAGCAGTTCTTC. Its protein product is CASSLHSGGRYNEQFF. Variable domain in full (rest from reference TRBV5-6 and TRBJ2-1): DAGVTQSPTHLIKTRGQQVTLRCSPKSGHDTVSWYQQALGQGPQFIFQYYEEEERQRGNFPDRFSGHQFPNYSSELNVNALLLGDSALYLCASSLHSGGRYNEQFFGPGTRLTVL.

CDR3 residues: CASWTEASYNSPLHF. In nucleotides, the CDR3 is TGTGCCAGTTGGACGGAGGCCTCCTATAATTCACCCCTCCACTTT. V is TRBV28 and J is TRBJ1-6; D gene uncertain. Trimming took 9 bases from V and 0 from J, leaving 12 bases between them. This CDR3 contains 15 residues. The germline CDR1 and CDR2 sequences are MDHEN and SYDVKM.

J is TRBJ2-1 and V is TRBV2, with D hard to call. In germline, CDR1 is SNHLY, CDR2 FYNNEI. The V gene lost 6 bases and the J gene lost 1 base, with 13 bases spanning the gap. The CDR3 covers 15 residues. The CDR3 here is CASRPRSQSYNEQFF. The CDR3 DNA is TGTGCCAGCAGGCCACGCTCCCAATCCTACAATGAGCAGTTCTTC.

As regards this clone: An end of the junction differs from the germline gene, which may be a read error. The rearrangement joins TRBV30 to TRBJ1-1, with D perhaps matching TRBD1 (6 bases). The CDR3 spans 11 residues. Per the germline V gene, CDR1 is GTSNPN and CDR2 is SVGIG (reference sequence). In DNA, the CDR3 is TGTGCCTGGAGCGCAGGACAGTCAAGGCAATTT. Translated: CAWSAGQSRQF.

V is TRBV5-1 and J is TRBJ2-5; 10 nucleotides match TRBD1. This CDR3 has 15 amino acids. The germline gives CDR1 SGHRS, CDR2 YFSETQ. V gave up 4 bases and J gave up 9 bases; unmatched junction bases: 12. The CDR3 sequence: CASSPPGQGRTAQYF. The CDR3 DNA follows: TGCGCCAGCAGCCCTCCGGGACAGGGGCGTACGGCCCAGTACTTC.

V and J are TRBV28 and TRBJ1-5; 9 positions match TRBD1. The V gene's germline CDR1 is MDHEN and CDR2 SYDVKM. Germline trimming cut 5 bases from V and 6 bases from J; bases unmatched to any gene: 5. The CDR3 consists of 14 residues. CDR3 protein: CASSLGQGSQPQHF. The CDR3 DNA reads TGTGCCAGCAGTCTCGGACAGGGGAGTCAGCCCCAGCATTTT.

The chain employs TRBV9 and TRBJ2-1; a possible D gene is TRBD2 (5 bases). V lost 0 bases and J 9 bases, leaving 10 bases between the germline ends. The CDR3 covers 13 residues. The germline CDR1 and CDR2 sequences are SGDLS and YYNGEE. DNA of the CDR3: TGTGCCAGCAGCGTAGGGGCCCGGGGTGAGCAGTTCTTC. Its translation: CASSVGARGEQFF.

This clone was detected only a few times. The chain carries TRBV4-1 and TRBJ1-1; D may be TRBD1 (5 bases). CDR1 is MGHRA and CDR2 is YSYEKL in the germline V gene. This CDR3 spans 14 amino acids. With 4 bases removed from V and 1 base from J, the gap between germline ends came to 10 bases. CDR3 sequence (DNA): TGCGCCAGCAGCCTGGGACGGACGAACACTGAAGCTTTCTTT. As protein: CASSLGRTNTEAFF.

The chain joins TRBV2 to TRBJ1-4; 7 nucleotides agree with TRBD1. J lost 8 bases, V lost 5 bases, and 8 bases had no gene match. The CDR3 contains 14 residues. Germline V gene data show CDR1 as SNHLY and CDR2 as FYNNEI. The CDR3 nucleotides are TGTGCCAGCAGTCTCAGACAGGGCTACGAAAAACTGTTTTTT. Its translation is CASSLRQGYEKLFF. The full variable domain, its missing parts supplied by reference TRBV2 and TRBJ1-4, is EPEVTQTPSHQVTQMGQEVILRCVPISNHLYFYWYRQILGQKVEFLVSFYNNEISEKSEIFDDQFSVERPDGSNFTLKIRSTKLEDSAMYFCASSLRQGYEKLFFGSGTQLSVL.

A single count supports this clone. V usage is TRBV27 and J usage is TRBJ2-7, with unresolved D. This CDR3 contains 12 residues. Germline values: CDR1 MNHEY, CDR2 SMNVEV (reference sequence). V dropped 5 bases and J dropped 3 bases, with 8 bases sitting between them. The CDR3 DNA follows: TGTGCCAGCAGTCACGGCGGCTACGAGCAGTACTTC. This translates into CASSHGGYEQYF.

The chain employs TRBV2 and TRBJ1-2; TRBD1 matches at 9 bases. The V segment lost 4 bases and the J segment 3 bases; nucleotides outside the gene matches: 9. This CDR3 region has 16 residues. CDR1 and CDR2 (germline): SNHLY, FYNNEI. The CDR3 DNA is TGTGCCAGCAGTGCGCCGGGACAGGGATCAGACTATGGCTACACCTTC. It encodes CASSAPGQGSDYGYTF.

J is TRBJ1-1 and V is TRBV28; tentatively, D is TRBD1 (6 bases). The CDR3 spans 16 residues. V gave up 2 bases and J gave up 1 base, with 14 bases separating them. Germline CDR1 reads MDHEN; CDR2 reads SYDVKM. CDR3 bases: TGTGCCAGCAGTTTACCACCCGGACAGAAGAACACTGAAGCTTTCTTT. Protein sequence: CASSLPPGQKNTEAFF.

The gene calls are TRBV19 and TRBJ2-3; TRBD2 matches at 10 bases. CDR3 length: 16 residues. The V gene end was trimmed by 1 base and the J gene end by 3 bases; junction bases not matched to a gene: 4. The germline CDR1 and CDR2 sequences are LNHDA and SQIVND (reference sequence). As DNA, the CDR3 is TGTGCCAGTAGTATAGGGGCTAGCGGGAGAACAGATACGCAGTATTTT. It codes for CASSIGASGRTDTQYF.

The rearrangement uses TRBV7-9 and TRBJ1-2; 7 bases agree with TRBD1. J gave up 6 bases and V 5 bases, and 3 bases lay outside the gene matches. Germline V lookup: CDR1 SEHNR, CDR2 FQNEAQ (reference sequence). This CDR3 contains 12 residues. The CDR3 sequence: CASSDRVNGYTF. For the CDR3, the DNA is TGTGCCAGCAGCGACAGGGTGAATGGCTACACCTTC.

The rearrangement uses TRBV5-1 and TRBJ2-3; D not resolved. The CDR3 consists of 15 residues. The V gene lost 1 base and the J gene lost 5 bases, with 14 bases spanning the gap. Per the germline V gene, CDR1 is SGHRS and CDR2 is YFSETQ. The CDR3 region has the DNA TGCGCCAGCAGCTTGCAAGGTTTTCGTGTAGATACGCAGTATTTT. Translation gives CASSLQGFRVDTQYF.

The chain combines TRBV7-2 with TRBJ1-1; a weak D match, TRBD1 (6 bases). The CDR3 runs 13 residues. With 5 bases removed from V and 4 bases from J, the gap between germline ends came to 11 bases. Germline V gives CDR1 SGHTA, CDR2 FQGNSA. The CDR3 coding sequence is TGTGCCAGCAGCCCACAGGGAATCACTGAAGCTTTCTTT. Its protein product is CASSPQGITEAFF. The whole variable domain, remainder taken from reference TRBV7-2 and TRBJ1-1, is GAGVSQSPSNKVTEKGKDVELRCDPISGHTALYWYRQSLGQGLEFLIYFQGNSAPDKSGLPSDRFSAERTGGSVSTLTIQRTQQEDSAVYLCASSPQGITEAFFGQGTRLTVV.

The chain carries TRBV12-3 or TRBV12-4 and TRBJ1-2; D is ambiguous. Trimming removed 7 bases at V and 0 bases at J, with 9 bases between. This CDR3 comprises 13 residues. Here the CDR3 DNA reads TGTGCCAGCACAAGTGAGGCTAACTATGGCTACACCTTC. Its protein product is CASTSEANYGYTF.

This rearrangement joins TRBV4-1 to TRBJ1-4; no definite D call. The length of the CDR3 is 11 residues. V lost 1 base, J lost 11 bases, and 5 bases lay in between. Germline V gives CDR1 MGHRA, CDR2 YSYEKL. The chain's CDR3 is CASSQGEKLFF. DNA of the CDR3: TGCGCCAGCAGCCAAGGGGAGAAACTGTTTTTT.